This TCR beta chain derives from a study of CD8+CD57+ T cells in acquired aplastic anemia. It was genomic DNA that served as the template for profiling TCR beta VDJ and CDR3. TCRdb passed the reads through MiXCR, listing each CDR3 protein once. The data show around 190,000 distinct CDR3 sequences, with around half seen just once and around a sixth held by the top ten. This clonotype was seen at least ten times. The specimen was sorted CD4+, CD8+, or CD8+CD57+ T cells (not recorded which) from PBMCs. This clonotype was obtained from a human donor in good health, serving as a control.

The CDR3 loop is CASPGTSGLLHEQYF. The CDR3 DNA sequence: TGTGCCAGCCCTGGGACATCCGGACTCCTCCACGAGCAGTACTTC. The V gene is TRBV6-1, the J gene TRBJ2-7, with D tentatively TRBD1 (6 bases). CDR3 size: 15 residues. Trimming shortened V by 8 bases and J by 5 bases, and 22 bases separated the two germline ends. The V gene's germline CDR1 is MNHNS and CDR2 SASEGT.